Described below is a single TCR beta chain sequence and its context. The data stem from a study of blood T cell repertoires in COVID-19. Study-level background: Sample material is recorded as cDNA or gDNA derived from T cells, B-cell-depleted T cells, or PBMCs.

Seattle patient enrollment occurred during active infection, with longitudinal follow-up thereafter. J lost 4 bases, V lost 5 bases, and 7 bases had no gene match. Germline V CDR1 and CDR2: SGHVS, FNYEAQ. CDR3 length equals 15 residues. Original handling: Estimation of nucleated cell counts relied on the amplification of reference gene primers. Assay: immunoSEQ multiplex PCR; the TCRdb copy retains only in-frame clones and omits some. D and trimming were read from the DNA, whereas the V and J calls and clone size are those reported in that table. The top ten clones hold about a sixth of a sample with about 200,000 clones, 70% to 90% of them seen once.

This clonotype was sampled from a man aged 45 to 65 with COVID-19, enrolled during active disease. The J gene is TRBJ2-7, the V gene TRBV7-6; 11 bases align to TRBD2. The source material was peripheral blood. The CDR3 loop is CASSPTSGRTYEQYF. The CDR3 DNA sequence: TGTGCCAGCAGCCCAACTAGCGGGAGAACGTACGAGCAGTACTTC.